A selection of T cell receptor beta chains follows, all from one sample in a study of cytomegalovirus exposure and HLA in healthy donors. Sequencing used immunoSEQ multiplex PCR; TCRdb keeps in-frame clones, though not all of them. The sample has some 130,000 clones; about 85% are singletons. The sample consisted of PBMCs. The receptors derive from a female donor in good health and CMV-seronegative. The CDR3 runs from the conserved cysteine through the conserved F or W. A D gene is named only where the DNA matches it firmly. Size values are once, few and many counts, or a class for expanded clones, and some rows have none.

>TRBJ2-7|TRBD1|TRBV4-1|NA
CASSQNSGTGGSYEQYF
TGCGCCAGCAGCCAAAACTCCGGGACAGGGGGCTCCTACGAGCAGTACTTC
>TRBJ1-3|NA|TRBV5-8|NA
CASSLDKDSGNTIYF
TGTGCCAGCAGCTTGGACAAAGACTCTGGAAACACCATATATTTT
>TRBJ2-7|TRBD1|TRBV7-6|NA
CASSSDRYYEQYF
TGTGCCAGCAGCTCGGACAGGTACTACGAGCAGTACTTC
>TRBJ1-6|NA|TRBV6-5|NA
CASSPRDSNSPLHF
TGTGCCAGCAGTCCCAGGGACTCCAATTCACCCCTCCACTTT
>TRBJ2-3|NA|TRBV29-1|NA
CSVEGEDTSTDTQYF
TGCAGCGTTGAAGGGGAGGACACAAGCACAGATACGCAGTATTTT
>TRBJ2-3|TRBD2|TRBV5-4|NA
CASSLGAGGIADTQYF
TGTGCCAGCAGCTTGGGAGCGGGGGGAATCGCAGATACGCAGTATTTT
>TRBJ2-1|TRBD2|TRBV4-3|NA
CASSEGLPKYNEQFF
TGCGCCAGCAGCGAGGGACTACCCAAATACAATGAGCAGTTCTTC
>TRBJ2-2|TRBD1|TRBV15|few
CATSPRTGFPGELFF
TGTGCCACCAGCCCCCGGACAGGGTTCCCCGGGGAGCTGTTTTTT
>TRBJ1-1|TRBD1|TRBV2|NA
CASSPQGQGYTEAFF
TGTGCCAGCAGCCCCCAGGGACAGGGGTACACTGAAGCTTTCTTT
>TRBJ1-1|TRBD1|TRBV27|once
CASKKTGTNTEAFF
TGTGCCAGCAAGAAGACAGGGACGAACACTGAAGCTTTCTTT
>TRBJ2-1|TRBD1|TRBV5-4|once
CASSSDRGPYNEQFF
TGTGCCAGCAGTTCGGACAGGGGACCCTACAATGAGCAGTTCTTC
>TRBJ1-2|TRBD1|TRBV7-9|NA
CASSSGTGRPYGYTF
TGTGCCAGCAGCTCGGGGACAGGAAGACCTTATGGCTACACCTTC
>TRBJ1-2|NA|TRBV5-6|NA
CASSLELVRGPEGGYTF
TGTGCCAGCAGCTTGGAACTCGTGCGGGGACCCGAGGGGGGCTACACCTTC
>TRBJ1-5|NA|TRBV19|once
CAPLRRGNQPQHF
TGTGCCCCGCTGAGGAGGGGCAATCAGCCCCAGCATTTT
>TRBJ1-2|NA|TRBV7-9|many
CASSLNRDNYGYTF
TGTGCCAGCAGCTTAAACAGAGATAACTATGGCTACACCTTC
>TRBJ1-1|TRBD1|TRBV5-1|NA
CASRQGTENTEAFF
TGCGCCAGCCGACAGGGGACTGAAAACACTGAAGCTTTCTTT
>TRBJ1-1|NA|TRBV30|NA
CAWSRGRPPGLAFF
TGTGCCTGGAGTCGAGGTAGACCCCCTGGTTTAGCTTTCTTT
>TRBJ2-3|TRBD2|TRBV5-4|NA
CASSLGSGGAGTDTQYF
TGTGCCAGCAGCTTGGGGAGCGGGGGGGCCGGCACAGATACGCAGTATTTT
>TRBJ1-1|NA|TRBV6-1|NA
CASFPGGGRTEAFF
TGTGCCAGCTTCCCTGGGGGGGGTCGGACTGAAGCTTTCTTT
>TRBJ2-6|NA|TRBV19|NA
CASSIRRAGANVLTF
TGTGCCAGTAGTATCCGGCGGGCTGGGGCCAACGTCCTGACTTTC
>TRBJ2-4|NA|TRBV21-1|NA
CASSRPSSIQYF
TGTGCCAGCAGCAGGCCATCTTCCATTCAGTACTTC
>TRBJ1-2|NA|TRBV7-8|NA
CASSSRRGNYGYTF
TGTGCCAGCAGCAGCCGGCGGGGAAACTATGGCTACACCTTC
>TRBJ1-5|NA|TRBV25-1|NA
CASSENGGPNQPQHF
TGTGCCAGCAGCGAGAACGGCGGGCCTAATCAGCCCCAGCATTTT
>TRBJ2-7|NA|TRBV7-8|once
CASSLEGGSTYEQYF
TGTGCCAGCAGCTTAGAGGGAGGCAGTACCTACGAGCAGTACTTC
>TRBJ2-7|TRBD2|TRBV6-6|few
CASSHELAGGPDEQYF
TGTGCCAGCAGTCATGAGCTAGCGGGAGGGCCGGACGAGCAGTACTTC
>TRBJ2-1|TRBD2|TRBV7-8|NA
CASSSRTAGGSSYNEQFF
TGTGCCAGCAGCTCACGAACTGCGGGGGGTTCCTCCTACAATGAGCAGTTCTTC
>TRBJ1-5|TRBD1|TRBV11-2|few
CASSLDWTGDQPQHF
TGTGCCAGCAGCTTAGACTGGACAGGTGATCAGCCCCAGCATTTT
>TRBJ1-1|TRBD1|TRBV4-1|NA
CASSQVGTGNTEAFF
TGCGCCAGCAGCCAAGTCGGGACAGGGAACACTGAAGCTTTCTTT
>TRBJ1-2|NA|TRBV9|NA
CASSVGQGYGYTF
TGTGCCAGCAGCGTAGGGCAGGGATATGGCTACACCTTC
>TRBJ1-4|TRBD1|TRBV7-9|NA
CASSTTTGYSEKLFF
TGTGCCAGCAGCACCACGACAGGGTATAGTGAAAAACTGTTTTTT
>TRBJ1-2|TRBD1|TRBV27|once
CASSLSGTGRGYTF
TGTGCCAGCAGTTTATCTGGGACAGGCCGTGGCTACACCTTC
>TRBJ2-3|TRBD2|TRBV7-6|NA
CASRILAGDRSTDTQYF
TGTGCCAGCAGAATACTAGCGGGGGATAGGAGCACAGATACGCAGTATTTT
>TRBJ2-5|TRBD2|TRBV2|NA
CASKGTSGSGEQYF
TGTGCCAGCAAAGGGACTAGCGGGAGTGGGGAGCAGTACTTC
>TRBJ1-2|NA|TRBV12-5|NA
CASGSSGYGYTF
TGTGCTAGTGGTTCTTCGGGGTACGGCTACACCTTC
>TRBJ1-1|NA|TRBV19|NA
CASSIRRQEPRRAFF
TGTGCCAGTAGTATAAGGAGGCAGGAGCCGCGGAGGGCTTTCTTT
>TRBJ2-5|TRBD2|TRBV12-5|NA
CASGPGLVGFWETQYF
TGTGCTAGTGGCCCGGGACTAGTTGGGTTCTGGGAGACCCAGTACTTC
>TRBJ1-2|TRBD1|TRBV19|NA
CASSTPRTGGGGYTF
TGTGCCAGTAGTACCCCCCGGACAGGGGGTGGTGGCTACACCTTC
>TRBJ1-5|NA|TRBV9|once
CASSRGVSNQPQHF
TGTGCCAGCAGTCGGGGGGTCAGCAATCAGCCCCAGCATTTT
>TRBJ2-7|TRBD1|TRBV4-1|NA
CASSQGQGDTYEQYF
TGCGCCAGCAGCCAAGGACAGGGAGACACCTACGAGCAGTACTTC
>TRBJ2-2|NA|TRBV30|NA
CAWSSGGIGELFF
TGTGCCTGGAGTAGTGGGGGGATCGGGGAGCTGTTTTTT
>TRBJ1-4|NA|TRBV5-1|NA
CASSLRQGYNEKLFF
TGCGCCAGCAGCTTGAGGCAGGGGTATAATGAAAAACTGTTTTTT